Listed here are 18 T cell receptor beta chains from one sample, sequenced in a study of blood T cell repertoires in COVID-19. The repertoire was sequenced with immunoSEQ multiplex PCR; TCRdb's copy has only in-frame clones and lacks some. This table holds tens of thousands of clones, 82% found once. Sequencing was performed on peripheral blood. These receptors were taken from a woman aged 55-69 years with acute or convalescent COVID-19.

CDR3 in DNA: TGTGCCAGCACTCGTGAGGCTGGGGCCAACGTCCTGACTTTC. Its protein product is CASTREAGANVLTF. The chain uses TRBV6-5 and TRBJ2-6; D ambiguous. The CDR3 covers 14 residues. Germline lookup yields CDR1 MNHEY and CDR2 SVGAGI. Trimming took 7 bases from V and 2 from J, leaving 9 bases between them.

This chain connects TRBV5-1 to TRBJ2-1, with 8 bases fitting TRBD2. Germline V CDR1 and CDR2: SGHRS, YFSETQ. Germline trimming cut 7 bases from V and 8 bases from J; bases unmatched to any gene: 8. The CDR3 is 13 amino acids. The CDR3 sequence is CASGRLALDEQFF. The CDR3 DNA is TGCGCCAGCGGCCGACTAGCGTTAGATGAGCAGTTCTTC.

The V gene is TRBV7-3, the J gene TRBJ2-6, with 7 bases that match TRBD1. The CDR3 is 17 amino acids. J lost 0 bases, V lost 6 bases, and 8 bases had no gene match. The germline V gene has CDR1 SGHTA and CDR2 FQGTGA. The chain's CDR3 is CASRKGTENSGANVLTF. The CDR3 nucleotides read TGTGCCAGCAGGAAGGGGACAGAAAACTCTGGGGCCAACGTCCTGACTTTC.

The chain's CDR3 is CASSLDRGARGYGYTF. CDR3 nucleotide sequence: TGCGCCAGCAGTCTAGATCGGGGGGCTCGTGGCTATGGCTACACCTTC. The V and J genes are TRBV5-1 and TRBJ1-2; TRBD1 is a possible D gene (6 bases). The germline V gene encodes CDR1 SGHRS and CDR2 YFSETQ. The CDR3 has 16 amino acids. Deletions cut 5 bases from V and 4 bases from J, with 21 bases between.

The gene calls are TRBV30 and TRBJ1-1; no reliable D call. Per germline, CDR1 GTSNPN and CDR2 SVGIG (reference sequence). V was trimmed by 5 bases and J by 3 bases, leaving 10 bases between them. This CDR3 comprises 12 residues. This chain's CDR3 is CAWDRGYTEAFF. The CDR3 nucleotides read TGTGCCTGGGACCGGGGATACACTGAAGCTTTCTTT.

The V call is TRBV7-2, the J call TRBJ1-5, with D maybe TRBD1 (5 bases). This CDR3 contains 14 residues. Per germline, CDR1 SGHTA and CDR2 FQGNSA. V was trimmed by 6 bases and J by 0 bases, leaving 9 bases between them. CDR3 sequence (DNA): TGTGCCAGCAGGGGCGACAGTAGCAATCAGCCCCAGCATTTT. It translates to CASRGDSSNQPQHF.

The genes are TRBV19 and TRBJ2-7; 8 bases line up with TRBD1. The V gene end was trimmed by 8 bases and the J gene end by 3 bases; junction bases not matched to a gene: 6. The germline V gene has CDR1 LNHDA and CDR2 SQIVND (reference sequence). The CDR3 loop spans 13 amino acids. CDR3 nucleotides: TGTGCCAGTTCAAGGGACAGGTACTACGAGCAGTACTTC. This sequence encodes CASSRDRYYEQYF.

The chain employs TRBV2 and TRBJ1-1; D possibly corresponds to TRBD1 (6 bases). The CDR3 runs 13 residues. V lost 8 bases and J lost 1, with 11 bases in between. Germline lookup yields CDR1 SNHLY and CDR2 FYNNEI. The CDR3 nucleotides read TGTGCCAGCCTACTGGGACAGAACACTGAAGCTTTCTTT. Residues: CASLLGQNTEAFF.

The genes are TRBV10-2 and TRBJ1-6; 10 nucleotides align to TRBD1. The CDR3 is 19 residues long. From germline, CDR1 is WSHSY and CDR2 SAAADI. J was trimmed by 0 bases and V by 2 bases; bases with no gene match: 7. The CDR3 reads CASSEGGTGVSSYNSPLHF. CDR3 nucleotides: TGCGCCAGCAGTGAGGGGGGGACAGGGGTGAGCTCCTATAATTCACCCCTCCACTTT.

J is TRBJ1-6 and V is TRBV2; D not resolved. This CDR3 has 14 residues. V was trimmed by 1 base and J by 2 bases, leaving 3 bases between them. Germline V gene data show CDR1 as SNHLY and CDR2 as FYNNEI. DNA for the CDR3: TGTGCCAGCAGTGAAGGGCCCTATAATTCACCCCTCCACTTT. This encodes CASSEGPYNSPLHF.

The chain recombines TRBV7-2 with TRBJ1-3, with D maybe TRBD1 (5 bases). Germline CDR1 SGHTA, CDR2 FQGNSA. The CDR3 length is 14 residues. V lost 2 bases and J lost 4, with 9 bases in between. The CDR3 nucleotides are TGTGCCAGCAGCTTAAAGGGGCCCGGAAACACCATATATTTT. Amino acid sequence: CASSLKGPGNTIYF.

The chain joins TRBV2 to TRBJ1-6; tentative D call: TRBD1 (6 bases). The CDR3 is 14 amino acids. Germline V gene sequence: CDR1 SNHLY, CDR2 FYNNEI. Trimming left V 11 bases short and J 5 bases short, with 16 bases between. The CDR3 DNA reads TGTGCCCGCAACACCGGGACAAATAATTCACCCCTCCACTTT. Translating it yields CARNTGTNNSPLHF. Variable domain in full (rest from reference TRBV2 and TRBJ1-6): EPEVTQTPSHQVTQMGQEVILRCVPISNHLYFYWYRQILGQKVEFLVSFYNNEISEKSEIFDDQFSVERPDGSNFTLKIRSTKLEDSAMYFCARNTGTNNSPLHFGNGTRLTVT.

This chain links TRBV7-9 with TRBJ1-2; D perhaps matches TRBD1 (5 bases). The V end lost 5 bases, the J end lost 8 bases, and 15 bases lay between the germline ends. The CDR3 extends over 13 amino acids. Germline V gene sequence: CDR1 SEHNR, CDR2 FQNEAQ (reference sequence). CDR3 DNA: TGTGCCAGCAGCCAAGATGTGGAGGGGGGCTACACCTTC. Its protein product is CASSQDVEGGYTF.

The rearrangement uses TRBV6-5 and TRBJ2-1; possibly TRBD1 for D (6 bases). CDR3 length: 15 amino acids. In germline, CDR1 is MNHEY, CDR2 SVGAGI. The V end was cut by 5 bases, the J end by 8 bases, with 19 bases between. CDR3 coding DNA: TGTGCCAGCAGTCACCTACAGGGCGTCTGGGATGAGCAGTTCTTC. It translates to CASSHLQGVWDEQFF.

V is TRBV9 and J is TRBJ2-1, with 11 bases that match TRBD2. The germline gives CDR1 SGDLS, CDR2 YYNGEE. This CDR3 contains 19 residues. J lost 1 base, V lost 3 bases, and 12 bases had no gene match. The CDR3 bases are TGTGCCAGCAGCGATAAGGTAGCGGGGGGGCCTGGTTCCTACAATGAGCAGTTCTTC. It yields the protein CASSDKVAGGPGSYNEQFF.

This clone was observed a single time. V gene TRBV7-2 combines with J gene TRBJ2-3, with D maybe TRBD2 (6 bases). Trimming shortened V by 5 bases and J by 5 bases, and 14 bases separated the two germline ends. Germline loops: CDR1 SGHTA, CDR2 FQGNSA. The CDR3 consists of 14 residues. In DNA form, the CDR3 reads TGTGCCAGCAGCGAGACTAGGGGCAAAGATACGCAGTATTTT. This gives the protein CASSETRGKDTQYF.

J is TRBJ2-7 and V is TRBV5-5; D remains ambiguous. The ends were cut back, 5 bases at V and 2 bases at J, with 17 bases in the middle. In germline, CDR1 is SGHKS, CDR2 YYEKEE (reference sequence). The CDR3 is made up of 15 amino acids. CDR3 nucleotides: TGTGCCAGCAGTTTCAGACTCGCACGCACCTACGAGCAGTACTTC. This translates into CASSFRLARTYEQYF.

Only a few counts were recorded for this clone. The chain links TRBV7-2 to TRBJ1-4; 9 bases map to TRBD1. The CDR3 is made up of 16 amino acids. Trimming removed 6 bases from V and 6 bases from J; junction bases left unmatched: 11. CDR1 SGHTA and CDR2 FQGNSA come from the germline V gene. DNA for the CDR3: TGTGCCAGCAGGCCACCAACAGGGGGCAATGATGAAAAACTGTTTTTT. This sequence encodes CASRPPTGGNDEKLFF. The variable domain in full, with the rest retrieved from reference TRBV7-2 and TRBJ1-4, is GAGVSQSPSNKVTEKGKDVELRCDPISGHTALYWYRQSLGQGLEFLIYFQGNSAPDKSGLPSDRFSAERTGGSVSTLTIQRTQQEDSAVYLCASRPPTGGNDEKLFFGSGTQLSVL.